Sequencing of this T cell receptor beta chain was carried out in a study of T cell changes during pregnancy in multiple sclerosis. This clone has a single count. Some clones are missing from TCRdb's copy, which holds only in-frame ones; the method was immunoSEQ multiplex PCR. The data contain about 80,000 clones, 90% to 95% of them seen just once; the ten biggest clones take up more than 0.95%. The receptor was isolated from a female donor in good health, enrolled as a control in a pregnancy study. Sample: peripheral blood, taken in the second trimester of pregnancy.

The CDR3 reads CASITGPGVGAFF. Written as DNA, the CDR3 is TGTGCCAGCATCACCGGACCCGGGGTAGGGGCTTTCTTT. The chain employs TRBV2 and TRBJ1-1; no reliable D call. Germline values: CDR1 SNHLY, CDR2 FYNNEI. The CDR3 spans 13 residues. Trimming took 7 bases from V and 11 from J, leaving 20 bases between them.